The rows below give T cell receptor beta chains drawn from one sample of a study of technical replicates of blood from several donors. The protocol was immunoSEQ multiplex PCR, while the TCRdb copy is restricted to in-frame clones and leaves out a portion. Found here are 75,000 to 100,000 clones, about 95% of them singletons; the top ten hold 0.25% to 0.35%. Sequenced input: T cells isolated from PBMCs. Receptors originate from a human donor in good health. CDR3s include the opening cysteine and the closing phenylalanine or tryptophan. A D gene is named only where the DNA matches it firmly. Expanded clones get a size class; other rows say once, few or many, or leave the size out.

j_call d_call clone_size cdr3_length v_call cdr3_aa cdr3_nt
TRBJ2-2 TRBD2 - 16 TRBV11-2 CASSYRASGSTGELFF TGTGCCAGCAGCTACAGGGCTAGCGGGAGCACCGGGGAGCTGTTTTTT
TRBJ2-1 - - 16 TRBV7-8 CASSLTSQNSYNEQFF TGTGCCAGCAGCTTAACTAGCCAGAACTCCTACAATGAGCAGTTCTTC
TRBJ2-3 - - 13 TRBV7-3 CASSLTITDTQYF TGTGCCAGCAGCTTGACTATAACAGATACGCAGTATTTT
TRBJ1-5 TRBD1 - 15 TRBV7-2 CASSTYGTGNQPQHF TGTGCCAGCAGCACATATGGGACAGGGAATCAGCCCCAGCATTTT
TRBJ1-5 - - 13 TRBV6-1 CASSQGNNQPQHF TGTGCCAGCTCGCAGGGGAACAATCAGCCCCAGCATTTT
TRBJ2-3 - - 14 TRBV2 CASMIDSSTDTQYF TGTGCCAGCATGATTGACTCCAGCACAGATACGCAGTATTTT
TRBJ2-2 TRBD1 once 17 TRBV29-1 CSAGYGSGTGATGELFF TGCAGCGCCGGTTACGGGAGTGGGACAGGGGCCACCGGGGAGCTGTTTTTT
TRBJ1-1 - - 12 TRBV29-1 CSVGGGDTEAFF TGCAGCGTTGGCGGAGGAGACACTGAAGCTTTCTTT
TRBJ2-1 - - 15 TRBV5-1 CASSFSRESHNEQFF TGCGCCAGCAGCTTCTCCCGGGAGAGCCACAATGAGCAGTTCTTC
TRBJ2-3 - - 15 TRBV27 CASSFVSSPGDTQYF TGTGCCAGCAGTTTCGTGTCGTCCCCAGGAGATACGCAGTATTTT
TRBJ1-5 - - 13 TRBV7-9 CASSLAADQPQHF TGTGCCAGCAGCTTAGCAGCGGATCAGCCCCAGCATTTT
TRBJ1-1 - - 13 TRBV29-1 CSVWGVGSTEAFF TGCAGCGTTTGGGGGGTCGGGAGCACTGAAGCTTTCTTT
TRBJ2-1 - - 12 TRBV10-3 CAISGQYNEQFF TGTGCCATCAGTGGCCAGTACAATGAGCAGTTCTTC
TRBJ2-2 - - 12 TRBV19 CASSASVGELFF TGTGCCAGTAGTGCTAGCGTCGGGGAGCTGTTTTTT
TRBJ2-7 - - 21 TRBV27 CASSFFSEPHPGEAVSYEQYF TGTGCCAGCAGTTTTTTCTCCGAACCTCATCCGGGGGAGGCGGTGTCCTACGAGCAGTACTTC
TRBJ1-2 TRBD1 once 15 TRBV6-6 CASSYVGTGHYGYTF TGTGCCAGCAGTTACGTAGGGACAGGGCATTATGGCTACACCTTC
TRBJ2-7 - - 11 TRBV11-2 CASSRLRVQYF TGTGCCAGCAGCCGGTTACGCGTGCAGTACTTC
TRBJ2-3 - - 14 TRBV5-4 CASSLASGLNTQYF TGTGCCAGCAGCTTGGCCAGCGGGCTAAATACGCAGTATTTT
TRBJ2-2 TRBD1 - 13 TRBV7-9 CASSPGQEQELFF TGTGCCAGCAGCCCCGGACAGGAGCAGGAGCTGTTTTTT
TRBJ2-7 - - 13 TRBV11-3 CASSLEVEYEQYF TGTGCCAGCAGCTTAGAAGTAGAATACGAGCAGTACTTC
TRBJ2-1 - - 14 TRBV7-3 CASSLTSSYNEQFF TGTGCCAGCAGCTTGACATCATCCTACAATGAGCAGTTCTTC
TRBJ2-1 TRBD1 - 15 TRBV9 CASSVVTGEHNEQFF TGTGCCAGCAGCGTAGTTACAGGGGAACACAATGAGCAGTTCTTC
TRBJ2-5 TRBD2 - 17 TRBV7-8 CASSLGVSSGRSETQYF TGTGCCAGCAGCTTAGGCGTCTCTAGCGGGAGATCAGAGACCCAGTACTTC